The present entry profiles one TCR beta chain with its context. What it binds is not known. This sample stems from a study of OX40 agonist ivuxolimab in advanced cancers. In the study overall: Given to patients was ivuxolimab, an agonistic anti-OX40 (CD134) antibody. Three partial responders included one hepatocellular carcinoma patient and two cutaneous melanoma patients. Patients receiving dose escalation had hepatocellular carcinoma, melanoma, renal cell or head and neck cancer. Findings and caveats of the study: Mean expanded clone counts were higher in CD8+ than CD4+ T cells.

The CDR3 is 19 amino acids. From germline, CDR1 is MDHEN and CDR2 SYDVKM. The ends were cut back, 5 bases at V and 0 bases at J, with 23 bases in the middle. Using immunoSEQ multiplex PCR, the repertoire was profiled, and TCRdb retains in-frame clones only, with some absent. The repertoire holds tens of thousands of clones, around nine tenths seen once, with 20% to 30% in the top ten. The starting material was CD4+ or CD8+ T cells sorted from blood, obtained in a trial of the OX40 agonist ivuxolimab. The TCR was taken from an adult with an advanced solid tumor such as melanoma, head and neck, liver or kidney cancer. This chain links TRBV28 with TRBJ1-5; tentatively, D is TRBD1 (5 bases). CDR3 nucleotide sequence: TGTGCCAGCAGTGTAGAGGGGTCTCGGACGGATTATAGCAATCAGCCCCAGCATTTT. It specifies CASSVEGSRTDYSNQPQHF.